The 12 T cell receptor beta chains listed next were all sequenced from one sample in a study of blood T cells in healthy people across ages. A J-beta primer mix and a sample-barcoded 5' primer were used in a second PCR of about 7 to 11 cycles. Each CDR3 protein is one row after TCRdb ran MiXCR on the 5' RACE reads. This table has hundreds of thousands of distinct CDR3 sequences, 40% to 65% appearing once. The material sequenced was blood. The source is a man at least 80 years old in good health.

The chain couples TRBV24-1 to TRBJ2-1, with a possible D match to TRBD2 (5 bases). Germline V CDR1 and CDR2: KGHDR, SFDVKD. The CDR3 has 16 amino acids. V lost 3 bases and J lost 4, with 15 bases in between. The DNA of the CDR3 is TGTGCCACCAGTGATCCCACGGGGAGCCCTTACAATGAGCAGTTCTTC. Translated: CATSDPTGSPYNEQFF.

The chain joins TRBV20-1 to TRBJ2-5; D is perhaps TRBD2 (6 bases). The CDR3 runs 15 residues. Germline V CDR1 and CDR2: DFQATT, SNEGSKA (reference sequence). V lost 1 base, J lost 1 base, and 13 bases lay in between. CDR3 nucleotide sequence: TGCAGTGCTAGAGTCCCGGCGGGGATCCAAGAGACCCAGTACTTC. Its translation is CSARVPAGIQETQYF.

The rearrangement joins TRBV15 to TRBJ1-2, with 7 positions matching TRBD1. V trimming: 5 bases; J trimming: 4 bases; junction bases outside the gene matches: 4. Germline V gene sequence: CDR1 LNHNV, CDR2 YYDKDF (reference sequence). This CDR3 is built from 13 residues. The CDR3 region is CATSSTGIYGYTF. As DNA, the CDR3 is TGTGCCACCAGCTCGACAGGGATCTATGGCTACACCTTC.

V usage is TRBV7-9 and J usage is TRBJ2-1; 10 bases map to TRBD2. V was pared by 3 bases and J by 7 bases, with 15 bases of the junction left unmatched. The CDR3 consists of 18 residues. Germline V gene sequence: CDR1 SEHNR, CDR2 FQNEAQ (reference sequence). DNA of the CDR3: TGTGCCAGCAGCTTGCAGGGACGGACTAGCGGAGGGGGTAATGAGCAGTTCTTC. Encoded protein: CASSLQGRTSGGGNEQFF.

The chain has TRBV20-1 and TRBJ2-1; TRBD2 is a possible D gene (6 bases). CDR1 and CDR2 from the germline V gene are DFQATT and SNEGSKA (reference sequence). V gave up 3 bases and J gave up 6 bases, with 21 bases separating them. The CDR3 runs 16 residues. The CDR3 DNA sequence: TGCAGTGCTAGCCCCGGATACGGGAGAGGCCCCAATGAGCAGTTCTTC. As protein: CSASPGYGRGPNEQFF.

The chain couples TRBV19 to TRBJ2-6; D possibly uses TRBD1 or TRBD2 (5 bases each). Trimming took off 7 bases at V and 0 bases at J, with 19 bases between the two ends. Germline V gene sequence: CDR1 LNHDA, CDR2 SQIVND (reference sequence). The CDR3 has 18 residues. CDR3 in DNA: TGTGCCAGTACCTTCTCCAGGGACGCTTCCTCTGGGGCCAACGTCCTGACTTTC. Translation gives CASTFSRDASSGANVLTF. The complete variable domain, with remaining parts taken from reference TRBV19 and TRBJ2-6, reads DGGITQSPKYLFRKEGQNVTLSCEQNLNHDAMYWYRQDPGQGLRLIYYSQIVNDFQKGDIAEGYSVSREKKESFPLTVTSAQKNPTAFYLCASTFSRDASSGANVLTFGAGSRLTVL.

The V gene is TRBV19, the J gene TRBJ1-2; 8 positions match TRBD1. This CDR3 has 14 residues. Germline V gene sequence: CDR1 LNHDA, CDR2 SQIVND (reference sequence). J gave up 2 bases and V 7 bases, and 6 bases lay outside the gene matches. CDR3 loop: CASTGQGVNYGYTF. As DNA, the CDR3 is TGTGCCAGTACTGGACAGGGTGTAAACTATGGCTACACCTTC.

This clonotype was picked up many times. The chain couples TRBV29-1 to TRBJ2-5; the D is unclear. This CDR3 is built from 13 residues. V lost 5 bases, J lost 6 bases, and 16 bases lay in between. CDR1 and CDR2 from the germline V gene are SQVTM and ANQGSEA. This CDR3 is CSVKGRFMQTQYF. The DNA of the CDR3 is TGCAGCGTTAAGGGTCGCTTCATGCAGACCCAGTACTTC.

This clonotype was seen a few times. The chain couples TRBV6-1 to TRBJ1-2, with 9 bases aligning to TRBD1. The V gene end was trimmed by 4 bases and the J gene end by 6 bases; junction bases not matched to a gene: 0. This CDR3 contains 12 residues. Germline values: CDR1 MNHNS, CDR2 SASEGT. The CDR3 sequence: CASSGTGDGYTF. The CDR3 DNA follows: TGTGCCAGCAGTGGGACAGGGGATGGCTACACCTTC.

This sequence joins TRBV7-8 and TRBJ1-2; the match to TRBD1 covers 7 bases. Germline V gene sequence: CDR1 SGHVS, CDR2 FQNEAQ. With V trimmed by 1 base and J by 3 bases, 11 bases remained unmatched. The CDR3 sequence is 17 residues long. CDR3 in DNA: TGTGCCAGCAGCTTAGATACAGGGGTACAGATGGACTATGGCTACACCTTC. This gives the protein CASSLDTGVQMDYGYTF. The variable domain in full, with the rest retrieved from reference TRBV7-8 and TRBJ1-2, is GAGVSQSPRYKVAKRGQDVALRCDPISGHVSLFWYQQALGQGPEFLTYFQNEAQLDKSGLPSDRFFAERPEGSVSTLKIQRTQQEDSAVYLCASSLDTGVQMDYGYTFGSGTRLTVV.

V usage is TRBV18 and J usage is TRBJ2-7; TRBD2 agrees at 7 bases. The germline CDR1 and CDR2 sequences are KGHSH and LQKENI. The CDR3 spans 14 residues. The junction had 5 bases not matched to a gene; V was cut back by 3 bases and J by 3 bases. Here the CDR3 reads CASSPFAGDYEQYF. For the CDR3, the DNA is TGTGCCAGCTCACCTTTCGCGGGAGACTACGAGCAGTACTTC. The full variable domain, completed using reference TRBV18 and TRBJ2-7, is NAGVMQNPRHLVRRRGQEARLRCSPMKGHSHVYWYRQLPEEGLKFMVYLQKENIIDESGMPKERFSAEFPKEGPSILRIQQVVRGDSAAYFCASSPFAGDYEQYFGPGTRLTVT.

The chain joins TRBV12-3 or TRBV12-4 to TRBJ2-5, with a tentative D call TRBD2 (6 bases). The length of the CDR3 is 17 residues. Trimming cost V 5 bases and J 4 bases, with 23 bases left between them. CDR3 coding DNA: TGTGCCAGCAGTGCGGGACGGACACAGGCGGCGGTAGAGACCCAGTACTTC. This sequence encodes CASSAGRTQAAVETQYF.